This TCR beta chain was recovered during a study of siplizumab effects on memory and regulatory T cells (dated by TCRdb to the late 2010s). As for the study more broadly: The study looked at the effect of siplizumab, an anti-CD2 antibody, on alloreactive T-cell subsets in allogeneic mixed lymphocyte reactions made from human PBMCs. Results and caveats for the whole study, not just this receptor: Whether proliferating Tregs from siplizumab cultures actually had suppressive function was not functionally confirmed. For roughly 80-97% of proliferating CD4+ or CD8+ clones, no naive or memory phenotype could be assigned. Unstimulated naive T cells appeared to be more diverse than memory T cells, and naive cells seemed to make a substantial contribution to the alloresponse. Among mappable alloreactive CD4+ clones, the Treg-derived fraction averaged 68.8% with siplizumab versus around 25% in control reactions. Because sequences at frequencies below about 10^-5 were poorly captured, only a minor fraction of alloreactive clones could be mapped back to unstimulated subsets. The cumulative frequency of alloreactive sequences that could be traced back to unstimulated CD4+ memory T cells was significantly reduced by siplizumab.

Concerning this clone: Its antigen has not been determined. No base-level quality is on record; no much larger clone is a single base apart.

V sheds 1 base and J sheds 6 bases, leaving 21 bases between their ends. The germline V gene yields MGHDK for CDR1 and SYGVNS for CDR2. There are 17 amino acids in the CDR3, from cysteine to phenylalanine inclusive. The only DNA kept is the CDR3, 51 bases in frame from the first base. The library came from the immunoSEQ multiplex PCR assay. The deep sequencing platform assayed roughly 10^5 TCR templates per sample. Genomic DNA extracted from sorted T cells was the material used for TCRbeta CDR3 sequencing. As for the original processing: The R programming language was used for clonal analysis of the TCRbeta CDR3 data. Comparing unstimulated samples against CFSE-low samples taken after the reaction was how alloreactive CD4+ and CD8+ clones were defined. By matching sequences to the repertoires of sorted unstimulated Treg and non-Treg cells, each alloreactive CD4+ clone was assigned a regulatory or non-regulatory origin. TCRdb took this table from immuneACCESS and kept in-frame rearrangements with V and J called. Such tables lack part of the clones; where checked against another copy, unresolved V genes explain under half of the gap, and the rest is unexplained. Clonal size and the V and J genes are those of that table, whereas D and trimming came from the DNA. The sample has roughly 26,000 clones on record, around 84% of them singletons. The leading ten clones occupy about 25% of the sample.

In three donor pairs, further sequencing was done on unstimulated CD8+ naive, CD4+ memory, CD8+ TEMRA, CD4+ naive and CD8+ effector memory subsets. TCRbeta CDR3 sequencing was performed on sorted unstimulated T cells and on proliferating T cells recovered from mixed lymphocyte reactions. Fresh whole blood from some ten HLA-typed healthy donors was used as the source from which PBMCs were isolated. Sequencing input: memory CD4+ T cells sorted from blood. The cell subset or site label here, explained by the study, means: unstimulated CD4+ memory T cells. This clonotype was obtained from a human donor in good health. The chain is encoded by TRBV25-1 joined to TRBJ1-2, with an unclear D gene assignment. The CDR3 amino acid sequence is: CASSELTPGQLSNGYTF. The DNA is TGTGCCAGCAGTGAATTAACCCCGGGTCAGCTGAGTAATGGCTACACCTTC.